Below, 20 T cell receptor beta chains from the same sample are listed, as sequenced in a study of cytomegalovirus exposure and HLA in healthy donors. The PCR employed 60 Vbeta primers together with 13 Jbeta primers. Method: immunoSEQ multiplex PCR; TCRdb's copy keeps in-frame clones and lacks some. Found here are 160,000 or so clones, more than 75% of them singletons; the top ten hold more than 1.2%. Material: PBMCs. Receptor source: a male donor in good health and CMV-seronegative.

The chain is built from TRBV7-2 and TRBJ2-6, with D maybe TRBD2 (6 bases). V was cut by 2 bases and J by 0 bases, with 14 bases left in between. The CDR3 covers 18 residues. Germline CDR1 and CDR2: SGHTA and FQGNSA. The CDR3 region has the DNA TGTGCCAGCAGCTTACCTCGGGGGTCGGTCTCTGGGGCCAACGTCCTGACTTTC. Its protein product is CASSLPRGSVSGANVLTF.

The chain uses TRBV15 and TRBJ2-7; 7 nucleotides agree with TRBD1. The CDR3 extends over 16 amino acids. In germline, CDR1 is LNHNV, CDR2 YYDKDF (reference sequence). The V and J ends lost 0 bases and 3 bases, in that order; junction bases with no gene match: 8. Here the CDR3 DNA reads TGTGCCACCAGCAGAGATCGTAGAACAGGGGTCTACGAGCAGTACTTC. Translated, it gives CATSRDRRTGVYEQYF.

This sequence joins TRBV14 and TRBJ2-2; 10 nucleotides line up with TRBD1. This CDR3 contains 15 residues. In germline, CDR1 is SGHDN, CDR2 FVKESK. The J segment lost 4 bases and the V segment lost 6 bases, leaving 5 bases of the junction unmatched. Here the CDR3 reads CASSGDRGPTGELFF. CDR3 sequence (DNA): TGTGCCAGCAGTGGGGACAGGGGTCCCACCGGGGAGCTGTTTTTT. The full variable domain, with the rest looked up from reference TRBV14 and TRBJ2-2, is EAGVTQFPSHSVIEKGQTVTLRCDPISGHDNLYWYRRVMGKEIKFLLHFVKESKQDESGMPNNRFLAERTGGTYSTLKVQPAELEDSGVYFCASSGDRGPTGELFFGEGSRLTVL.

Judged by abundance, this clone is medium-sized. The chain combines TRBV18 with TRBJ2-7, with TRBD1 matching over 9 bases. This CDR3 has 14 amino acids. V dropped 4 bases and J dropped 3; count of bases not matched to a gene: 4. Germline-derived CDR1 and CDR2 are KGHSH and LQKENI. The CDR3 reads CASSLGTGIYEQYF. The CDR3 DNA sequence: TGTGCCAGCTCACTCGGGACAGGGATCTACGAGCAGTACTTC.

The rearrangement uses TRBV5-5 and TRBJ1-1; D is uncertain. The CDR3 sequence is 12 residues long. The V end was cut by 5 bases, the J end by 4 bases, with 9 bases between. Germline V gene sequence: CDR1 SGHKS, CDR2 YYEKEE (reference sequence). CDR3 residues: CASRPAGTEAFF. Here the CDR3 DNA reads TGTGCCAGCAGGCCTGCGGGCACTGAAGCTTTCTTT.

This clone was observed a handful of times. This chain connects TRBV15 to TRBJ1-2, with no clear D. V was clipped by 4 bases and J by 2 bases, with 11 bases between them. Looked up from germline, CDR1 is LNHNV and CDR2 is YYDKDF (reference sequence). The CDR3 contains 14 residues. CDR3 bases: TGTGCCACCAGCAAGGAGGACGGGAACTATGGCTACACCTTC. Its protein is CATSKEDGNYGYTF.

The gene calls are TRBV7-9 and TRBJ1-3; 7 bases match TRBD1. The CDR3 is made up of 16 amino acids. With V trimmed by 2 bases and J by 0 bases, 4 bases remained unmatched. Germline CDR1 and CDR2: SEHNR and FQNEAQ (reference sequence). CDR3 sequence: CASSLTQGGSGNTIYF. CDR3 bases: TGTGCCAGCAGCTTAACCCAGGGGGGCTCTGGAAACACCATATATTTT.

The table lists this clone with a count of one. The chain joins TRBV7-8 to TRBJ2-4, with unresolved D. This CDR3 has 14 residues. Germline V gives CDR1 SGHVS, CDR2 FQNEAQ. V was clipped by 1 base and J by 5 bases, with 9 bases between them. CDR3 sequence (DNA): TGTGCCAGCAGCTTAGTGGAGACTCAAAACATTCAGTACTTC. It encodes CASSLVETQNIQYF.

This chain connects TRBV5-1 to TRBJ2-5; TRBD2 agrees at 11 bases. The germline V gene has CDR1 SGHRS and CDR2 YFSETQ. J was trimmed by 1 base and V by 3 bases; bases with no gene match: 5. The CDR3 extends over 16 amino acids. CDR3 amino acids: CASSSVAGGGQETQYF. The CDR3 DNA reads as TGCGCCAGCAGCTCCGTAGCGGGAGGGGGCCAAGAGACCCAGTACTTC.

Comment on this clone: The sample contains more than one DNA sequence encoding this CDR3. This sequence joins TRBV9 and TRBJ2-3; D unclear. Germline CDR1 and CDR2: SGDLS and YYNGEE. The CDR3 totals 14 residues. The ends were cut back, 0 bases at V and 0 bases at J, with 5 bases in the middle. The CDR3 region is CASSVGQSTDTQYF. The DNA of the CDR3 is TGTGCCAGCAGCGTAGGGCAGAGCACAGATACGCAGTATTTT.

In regard to this clone: One end of the junction fails to match germline, which may point to a read error. The chain has TRBV4-1 and TRBJ1-5; 8 bases map to TRBD1. This CDR3 has 17 residues. Germline CDR1 reads MGHRA; CDR2 reads YSYEKL. CDR3 in DNA: TGCGCCAGCAGTCAAGCCGATGACAGGGGCTGGCGGTGGCCCCAGCATTTT. Amino acids: CASSQADDRGWRWPQHF.

The genes are TRBV7-9 and TRBJ1-1, with 7 bases fitting TRBD1. Losses at the gene ends were 4 bases for V and 2 bases for J; bases not matched to a gene: 7. The germline gives CDR1 SEHNR, CDR2 FQNEAQ (reference sequence). CDR3 length equals 15 residues. In DNA, the CDR3 is TGTGCCAGCAGCTCCGGGGACAGACAAAACACTGAAGCTTTCTTT. Residues: CASSSGDRQNTEAFF.

This clone was seen only a few times. The V call is TRBV10-3, the J call TRBJ2-7; 12 nucleotides line up with TRBD1. CDR3 length: 15 residues. J lost 7 bases, V lost 2 bases, and 6 bases had no gene match. Germline V gene data show CDR1 as ENHRY and CDR2 as SYGVKD. CDR3 in DNA: TGTGCCATCAGTGAGCGAGGGACAGGGGGCGAGGAGCAGTACTTC. Translation: CAISERGTGGEEQYF.

In this sample, this clone turned up once. The chain links TRBV6-5 to TRBJ1-5; 8 bases fit TRBD1. J was trimmed by 1 base and V by 5 bases; bases with no gene match: 1. Germline V gives CDR1 MNHEY, CDR2 SVGAGI. The CDR3 runs 14 residues. The CDR3 nucleotides read TGTGCCAGCAGTAGACAGGGGAGCAATCAGCCCCAGCATTTT. It specifies CASSRQGSNQPQHF.

The J gene is TRBJ2-5, the V gene TRBV11-1; D unresolved. The V end lost 1 base, the J end lost 5 bases, and 5 bases lay between the germline ends. The CDR3 is made up of 12 amino acids. Germline V gene lookup returns CDR1 SGHAT and CDR2 FQDESV (reference sequence). The CDR3 DNA is TGTGCCAGCAGCTTAGGGGCCGAGACCCAGTACTTC. Its protein is CASSLGAETQYF.

This chain links TRBV6-5 with TRBJ2-2, with TRBD1 as a possible D gene (6 bases). The V end lost 6 bases, the J end lost 1 base, and 9 bases lay between the germline ends. CDR3 length: 14 residues. Germline loops: CDR1 MNHEY, CDR2 SVGAGI. In nucleotides, the CDR3 is TGTGCCAGCAGCCGGACAGTGAACACCGGGGAGCTGTTTTTT. Translated: CASSRTVNTGELFF.

This clone was seen only once. The rearrangement joins TRBV5-1 to TRBJ2-7; 9 bases are a match to TRBD1. Germline-derived CDR1 and CDR2 are SGHRS and YFSETQ. V lost 2 bases and J lost 2; bases outside the gene matches: 2. The CDR3 consists of 14 residues. The CDR3 DNA sequence: TGCGCCAGCAGCTTACAGGGGGCTGCCTACGAGCAGTACTTC. Encoded protein: CASSLQGAAYEQYF.

In DNA, the CDR3 is TGTGCCAGTAGTACCTTCTCTGCGAGCCCGTTCTACGAGCAGTACTTC. Translated: CASSTFSASPFYEQYF. This chain uses TRBV19 with TRBJ2-7; D not resolved. Per the germline V gene, CDR1 is LNHDA and CDR2 is SQIVND (reference sequence). V was clipped by 4 bases and J by 3 bases, with 19 bases between them. The CDR3 spans 16 residues.

This clone was found a few times. CDR3 sequence: CASSLAGQSYEQYF. In nucleotides, the CDR3 is TGTGCCAGCAGCTTGGCTGGACAATCCTACGAGCAGTACTTC. The chain employs TRBV5-6 and TRBJ2-7; D might be TRBD1 (5 bases). The germline V gene has CDR1 SGHDT and CDR2 YYEEEE. This CDR3 is 14 amino acids long. Trimming left V 0 bases short and J 1 base short, with 8 bases between.

The rearrangement joins TRBV7-9 to TRBJ1-5, with 10 bases identical to TRBD1. Trimming at V came to 1 base and at J to 5 bases, leaving 8 bases not matched to a gene. Germline V gene sequence: CDR1 SEHNR, CDR2 FQNEAQ (reference sequence). The CDR3 spans 17 residues. CDR3 DNA: TGTGCCAGCAGCTTAGGCCCTTTGGACAGGGGGGATCAGCCCCAGCATTTT. This encodes CASSLGPLDRGDQPQHF. The variable domain in full, with the rest retrieved from reference TRBV7-9 and TRBJ1-5, is DTGVSQNPRHKITKRGQNVTFRCDPISEHNRLYWYRQTLGQGPEFLTYFQNEAQLEKSRLLSDRFSAERPKGSFSTLEIQRTEQGDSAMYLCASSLGPLDRGDQPQHFGDGTRLSIL.